This T cell receptor beta chain derives from a study of T cell changes during pregnancy in multiple sclerosis. Some clones are missing from TCRdb's copy, which holds only in-frame ones; the method was immunoSEQ multiplex PCR. In the table there are under 50,000 clones, roughly 92% of which are singletons. V was shortened by 7 bases and J by 4 bases, with 20 bases between the two germline ends. Per the germline V gene, CDR1 is SGHAT and CDR2 is FQNNGV. The CDR3 spans 15 residues. Source: CD4+ T cells from peripheral blood mononuclear cells, taken in the first trimester of pregnancy. The chain combines TRBV11-2 with TRBJ2-7, with a tentative D call TRBD1 (5 bases). The receptor was isolated from a female donor with multiple sclerosis, enrolled in a pregnancy study. CDR3 DNA sequence: TGTGCCAGCACCCAATGGACGCAGGGCCTATACGAGCAGTACTTC. Translating it yields CASTQWTQGLYEQYF.